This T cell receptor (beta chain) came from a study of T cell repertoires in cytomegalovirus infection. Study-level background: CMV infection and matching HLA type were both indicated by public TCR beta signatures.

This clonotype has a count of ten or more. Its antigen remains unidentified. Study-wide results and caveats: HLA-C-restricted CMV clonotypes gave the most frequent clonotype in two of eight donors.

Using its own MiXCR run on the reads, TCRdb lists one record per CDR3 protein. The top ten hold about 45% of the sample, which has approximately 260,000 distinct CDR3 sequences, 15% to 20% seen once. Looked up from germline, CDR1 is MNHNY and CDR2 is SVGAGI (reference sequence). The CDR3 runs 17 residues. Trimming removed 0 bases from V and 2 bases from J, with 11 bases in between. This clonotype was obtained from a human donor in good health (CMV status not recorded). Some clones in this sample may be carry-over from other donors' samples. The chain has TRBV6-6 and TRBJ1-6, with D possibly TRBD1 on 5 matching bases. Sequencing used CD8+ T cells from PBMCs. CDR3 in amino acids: CASSYSWDPTYNSPLHF. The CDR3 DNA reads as TGTGCCAGCAGTTACTCTTGGGACCCTACCTATAATTCACCCCTCCACTTT.